These T cell receptor beta chains were read from a single sample in a study of response to subunit inactivated influenza vaccine. TCRdb re-called the RT-PCR reads through MiXCR, storing one row per CDR3 protein. The data hold roughly 160,000 distinct CDR3 sequences, with roughly 10% observed a single time. Sequences were derived from non-naive T cells sorted from PBMCs, sampled 40 to 50 days after vaccination. All receptors derive from a man in his forties or fifties who received an inactivated influenza vaccine. Each CDR3 is given with its conserved first and last residue. D genes are given only for firm matches.

TRBV5-1,TRBD1,TRBJ2-7,CASSPQGAYEQYF
TRBV5-6,NA,TRBJ1-1,CARGPGRLSEAFF
TRBV24-1,NA,TRBJ1-5,CATSDLGNQPQHF
TRBV7-2,TRBD1,TRBJ2-7,CASSLGGQVYEQYF
TRBV7-3,TRBD1,TRBJ2-2,CASGTGANTGELFF
TRBV7-6,NA,TRBJ1-2,CASSLGDPGRGYTF
TRBV3-1,NA,TRBJ2-3,CASSQRVGSTDTQYF
TRBV20-1,NA,TRBJ2-7,CSARREYEQYF
TRBV20-1,TRBD2,TRBJ2-1,CSARDLKRELSNEQFF
TRBV9,NA,TRBJ2-7,CASSNRDASQYEQYF
TRBV6-1,NA,TRBJ2-7,CASRPLGAQQYTYEQYF
TRBV29-1,TRBD2,TRBJ2-1,CSALPFTSGSYNEQFF
TRBV3-1,TRBD1,TRBJ1-6,CASTDRASNSPLHF
TRBV12-3/TRBV12-4,NA,TRBJ2-1,CASSFQAAYNEQFF
TRBV5-1,TRBD1,TRBJ2-7,CASSYLDRGPEQYF
TRBV20-1,NA,TRBJ1-1,CSARVIAAGTEAFF
TRBV7-2,TRBD2,TRBJ2-3,CASSPRTSGRGTDTQYF
TRBV5-1,TRBD1,TRBJ2-5,CASSIQGAKETQYF
TRBV9,NA,TRBJ2-3,CASSVATLSTDTQYF
TRBV5-1,NA,TRBJ2-5,CASSFVGSETQYF
TRBV4-1,NA,TRBJ1-1,CASSRNSGRIGSFTEAFF
TRBV2,TRBD1,TRBJ2-6,CASRHNTGAGANVLTF
TRBV2,TRBD1,TRBJ1-5,CASSEAQGPQPQHF
TRBV14,NA,TRBJ2-7,CASRRGTEAFYEQYF
TRBV7-9,TRBD1,TRBJ2-2,CASSPSGTGYTGELFF
TRBV25-1,NA,TRBJ1-4,CASSAQGSGEKLFF
TRBV7-2,TRBD2,TRBJ2-5,CASSFIAGVETQYF
TRBV12-3/TRBV12-4,NA,TRBJ1-2,CASRMTGTIYGYTF
TRBV29-1,TRBD2,TRBJ2-3,CSVEVSSGREGWAQYF
TRBV5-1,NA,TRBJ2-7,CASSPLTGYEQYF
TRBV15,TRBD1,TRBJ2-1,CATSRDRDRVVHEQFF
TRBV28,NA,TRBJ2-7,CASSTPKETSYEQYF
TRBV20-1,TRBD2,TRBJ2-3,CSAGPLRGGALYTDTQYF
TRBV21-1,NA,TRBJ2-1,CASSRTRGRANEQFF
TRBV5-5,NA,TRBJ1-2,CASSPGLGNYGYTF
TRBV12-3/TRBV12-4,TRBD1,TRBJ1-2,CASSFSGGAYGYTF
TRBV12-3/TRBV12-4,TRBD2,TRBJ2-5,CASSLDSGGPRETQYF
TRBV2,NA,TRBJ2-7,CASSATGANEQYF
TRBV3-1,NA,TRBJ1-6,CASSQDSRTSPLHF
TRBV28,NA,TRBJ2-4,CASSFPKNIQYF
TRBV4-1,NA,TRBJ1-1,CASSQVSGNTEAFF
TRBV7-9,TRBD1,TRBJ1-1,CASSLARGQGRAEAFF
TRBV6-5,TRBD2,TRBJ2-7,CASSYPLSSGTLGEQYF
TRBV5-6,NA,TRBJ2-6,CASSFWQGSFLTF
TRBV27,TRBD1,TRBJ2-7,CASSRYRGPYEQYF
TRBV24-1,TRBD2,TRBJ2-2,CATRRGADGELFF
TRBV10-3,NA,TRBJ1-3,CAIGNSKSGNTIYF
TRBV7-6,NA,TRBJ1-3,CASSFSGDSGNTIYF
TRBV20-1,TRBD1,TRBJ2-7,CSAPRQGGYEQYF
TRBV12-3/TRBV12-4,NA,TRBJ1-1,CASRRGGGLRAFF
TRBV20-1,TRBD1,TRBJ1-4,CSARDTGGGGEKLFF
TRBV3-1,NA,TRBJ2-6,CASSSRGSGANVLTF
TRBV20-1,TRBD2,TRBJ2-1,CSVPPLAGSPQFF
TRBV6-2/TRBV6-3,NA,TRBJ2-7,CASSYLSGKSSYEQYF
TRBV12-3/TRBV12-4,TRBD1,TRBJ2-2,CASRPGQVNTGELFF
TRBV14,NA,TRBJ2-5,CASSRTQGGSETQYF
TRBV7-9,NA,TRBJ2-3,CASSLWGGGETDTQYF
TRBV7-9,NA,TRBJ2-1,CASSPTWTGNEQFF
TRBV28,NA,TRBJ2-7,CASSFAPMTDALFF
TRBV27,NA,TRBJ2-7,CASARKGVYEQYF